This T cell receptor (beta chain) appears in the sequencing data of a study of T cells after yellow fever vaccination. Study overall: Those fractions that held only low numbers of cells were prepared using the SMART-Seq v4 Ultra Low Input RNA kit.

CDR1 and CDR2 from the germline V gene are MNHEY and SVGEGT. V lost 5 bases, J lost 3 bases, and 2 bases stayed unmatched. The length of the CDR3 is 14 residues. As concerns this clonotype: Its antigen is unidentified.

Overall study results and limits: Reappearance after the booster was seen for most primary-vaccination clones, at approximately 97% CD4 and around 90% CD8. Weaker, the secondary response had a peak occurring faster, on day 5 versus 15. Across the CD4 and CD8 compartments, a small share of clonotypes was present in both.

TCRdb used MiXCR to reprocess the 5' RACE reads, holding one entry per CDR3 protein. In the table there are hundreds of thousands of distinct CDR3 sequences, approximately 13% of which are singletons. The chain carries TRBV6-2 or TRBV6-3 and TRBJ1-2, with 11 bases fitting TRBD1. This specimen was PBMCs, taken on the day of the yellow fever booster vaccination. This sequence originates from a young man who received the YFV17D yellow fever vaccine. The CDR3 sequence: CASSRTGGDYGYTF. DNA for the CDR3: TGTGCCAGCAGTCGGACAGGGGGCGACTATGGCTACACCTTC.